The present entry profiles one T cell receptor (beta chain) with its context. This CDR3 contains 17 residues. With V trimmed by 5 bases and J by 1 base, 11 bases remained unmatched. CDR1 MNHNY and CDR2 SVGAGI come from the germline V gene (reference sequence). The data are from a study of blood T cell repertoires in COVID-19. About the study: T cells, B-cell-depleted T cells, or PBMCs supplied cDNA or gDNA.

Assay: immunoSEQ multiplex PCR; the TCRdb copy retains only in-frame clones and omits some. Among roughly 81,000 clones listed, around 82% were seen once. J is TRBJ2-1 and V is TRBV6-6, with TRBD2 matching 7 bases. Material: peripheral blood. This clonotype was sampled from a man older than 75 with active or convalescent COVID-19. This CDR3 is CASSPRDYEPSYNEQFF. The CDR3 coding sequence is TGTGCCAGCAGTCCCCGGGACTACGAGCCGTCCTACAATGAGCAGTTCTTC.